This entry lists 18 T cell receptor beta chains sequenced from one sample in a study of blood T cell repertoires in COVID-19. Sequenced by immunoSEQ multiplex PCR; TCRdb stores in-frame clones only, minus some. The sample holds roughly 300,000 clones; about 88% are singletons and the top ten take more than 1.1%. Sequences were obtained from peripheral blood. These TCRs come from a human donor with COVID-19, enrolled during active disease. The donor label of this sample is uncertain.

The chain couples TRBV4-3 to TRBJ2-3; a possible D gene is TRBD2 (5 bases). Germline-derived CDR1 and CDR2 are LGHNA and YSLEER. The CDR3 is 17 amino acids. V was clipped by 0 bases and J by 2 bases, with 15 bases between them. CDR3 sequence: CASSQDSSGILTDTQYF. The CDR3 DNA sequence: TGCGCCAGCAGCCAAGATTCAAGCGGAATTCTCACAGATACGCAGTATTTT.

This clone was picked up one time. The chain is built from TRBV6-5 and TRBJ2-7; 9 nucleotides line up with TRBD2. V lost 4 bases and J lost 5; bases outside the gene matches: 12. This CDR3 region has 16 residues. CDR1 is MNHEY and CDR2 is SVGAGI in the germline V gene. CDR3 DNA sequence: TGTGCCAGCAGTTGGACTAGGACAGCGGGAGGCCACGAGCAGTACTTC. As protein: CASSWTRTAGGHEQYF.

The chain has TRBV20-1 and TRBJ1-2; D gene unclear. Between the trimmed V and J ends, which lost 3 bases and 4 bases, there was a span of 9 bases. The length of the CDR3 is 12 residues. Looked up from germline, CDR1 is DFQATT and CDR2 is SNEGSKA (reference sequence). This CDR3 reads CSASRPSYGYTF. Written as DNA, the CDR3 is TGCAGTGCTAGTAGGCCTAGCTATGGCTACACCTTC.

This chain joins TRBV7-2 and TRBJ1-2; 9 positions agree with TRBD1. The CDR3 loop spans 14 amino acids. Germline lookup yields CDR1 SGHTA and CDR2 FQGNSA. Unmatched junction bases numbered 4, after V lost 0 bases and J lost 8 bases. The CDR3 DNA sequence: TGTGCCAGCAGCTTAGCCGGGACAGGGCACGGCTACACCTTC. Its protein is CASSLAGTGHGYTF.

The V and J genes are TRBV5-5 and TRBJ2-1; TRBD2 matches 8 bases. Germline V gives CDR1 SGHKS, CDR2 YYEKEE (reference sequence). The V gene end was trimmed by 3 bases and the J gene end by 6 bases; junction bases not matched to a gene: 8. The CDR3 length is 15 residues. DNA of the CDR3: TGTGCCAGCAGCTACTCCGGGACTAGGGGCAATGAGCAGTTCTTC. It encodes CASSYSGTRGNEQFF.

The chain has TRBV7-3 and TRBJ1-2, with 7 bases identical to TRBD1. Germline CDR1 reads SGHTA; CDR2 reads FQGTGA. The junction had 7 bases not matched to a gene; V was cut back by 5 bases and J by 4 bases. This CDR3 comprises 14 residues. The CDR3 DNA reads as TGTGCCAGCAGCAATGACAGGGCCCTCTATGGCTACACCTTC. Translation: CASSNDRALYGYTF.

This chain uses TRBV7-8 with TRBJ2-7, with D perhaps TRBD1 (6 bases). Germline assignment: CDR1 SGHVS and CDR2 FQNEAQ. Trimming left V 5 bases short and J 2 bases short, with 7 bases between. The CDR3 spans 12 residues. CDR3 coding DNA: TGTGCCAGCAGCCCAGGGGCCTACGAGCAGTACTTC. It is translated as CASSPGAYEQYF.

The chain uses TRBV5-1 and TRBJ2-1; no definite D call. The CDR3 runs 13 residues. The germline CDR1 and CDR2 sequences are SGHRS and YFSETQ. Trimming removed 4 bases from V and 0 bases from J, with 5 bases in between. The CDR3: CASSPSSYNEQFF. For the CDR3, the DNA is TGCGCCAGCAGCCCGAGCTCCTACAATGAGCAGTTCTTC.

This clone was observed once. The chain has TRBV29-1 and TRBJ2-3, with TRBD2 identical over 11 bases. This CDR3 is built from 15 residues. CDR1 and CDR2 from the germline V gene are SQVTM and ANQGSEA. Trimming cost V 6 bases and J 0 bases; bases outside gene matches: 5. The CDR3 protein is CSVARTSGSTDTQYF. CDR3 nucleotides: TGCAGCGTCGCGAGGACTAGCGGGAGCACAGATACGCAGTATTTT.

The J gene is TRBJ2-3, the V gene TRBV5-1, with 7 bases aligning to TRBD1. The V segment lost 0 bases and the J segment 2 bases; nucleotides outside the gene matches: 6. From germline, CDR1 is SGHRS and CDR2 YFSETQ. The CDR3 is made up of 16 amino acids. The CDR3 loop is CASSLEGRGLTDTQYF. In nucleotides, the CDR3 is TGCGCCAGCAGCTTGGAAGGTAGGGGGCTCACAGATACGCAGTATTTT.

The chain uses TRBV21-1 and TRBJ2-7; the D call in the table, TRBD2, was not verified against the DNA. TRBV21-1 is a known pseudogene. The CDR3 totals 15 residues. As DNA, the CDR3 is TGTGCCAGCACCGGTCCGGGACTAGCCTCCTACGAGCAGTACTTC. This gives the protein CASTGPGLASYEQYF.

V usage is TRBV5-1 and J usage is TRBJ2-1, with a weak D call TRBD2 (7 bases). Trimming cost V 1 base and J 9 bases, with 20 bases left between them. The germline V gene encodes CDR1 SGHRS and CDR2 YFSETQ. This CDR3 has 16 amino acids. Here the CDR3 DNA reads TGCGCCAGCAGCTTGAATCGTTTGGGGGGGCAAGGTGAGCAGTTCTTC. It codes for CASSLNRLGGQGEQFF.

CDR3 sequence (DNA): TGTGCCAGCCGCCCCCGGGGGGGGAACACTGAAGCTTTCTTT. This codes for CASRPRGGNTEAFF. The V and J genes are TRBV27 and TRBJ1-1, with a tentative D call TRBD1 (5 bases). The CDR3 is made up of 14 amino acids. V was shortened by 8 bases and J by 1 base, with 14 bases between the two germline ends. Germline CDR1 and CDR2: MNHEY and SMNVEV (reference sequence).

The rearrangement links TRBV6-5 to TRBJ2-7, with TRBD1 matching over 11 bases. The J segment lost 7 bases and the V segment lost 5 bases, leaving 10 bases of the junction unmatched. The CDR3 has 15 amino acids. Per the germline V gene, CDR1 is MNHEY and CDR2 is SVGAGI. The CDR3 is CASSPRDRGTWEQYF. For the CDR3, the DNA is TGTGCCAGCAGTCCCCGGGACAGGGGGACCTGGGAGCAGTACTTC.

Concerning this clone itself: The sample carries other DNA sequences with the same CDR3. The chain joins TRBV7-2 to TRBJ1-2, with D hard to call. V shed 2 bases and J shed 4 bases, with 5 bases lying between them. Germline V gene data show CDR1 as SGHTA and CDR2 as FQGNSA. The CDR3 has 12 amino acids. Here the CDR3 DNA reads TGTGCCAGCAGCTTAAACAGCTATGGCTACACCTTC. Its protein product is CASSLNSYGYTF.

The gene calls are TRBV3-1 (or the pseudogene TRBV3-2) and TRBJ1-4; no reliable D call. The CDR3 is 14 residues long. CDR1 is LGHDT, CDR2 YNNKEL, per germline (reference sequence). V was clipped by 5 bases and J by 6 bases, with 13 bases between them. CDR3 loop: CASSAPGGYEKLFF. The CDR3 DNA follows: TGTGCCAGCAGCGCCCCGGGAGGTTATGAAAAACTGTTTTTT.

This chain connects TRBV3-1 (or the pseudogene TRBV3-2) to TRBJ2-6, with TRBD2 as a possible D gene (7 bases). Germline V gives CDR1 LGHDT, CDR2 YNNKEL (reference sequence). V lost 4 bases and J lost 7, with 14 bases in between. The CDR3 is 15 amino acids. For the CDR3, the DNA is TGTGCCAGCAGCCCTGAGGGGGGGTTCGCCAACGTCCTGACTTTC. Its translation is CASSPEGGFANVLTF.

The V and J genes are TRBV6-1 and TRBJ1-5; unclear D gene. CDR3 length equals 15 residues. From germline, CDR1 is MNHNS and CDR2 SASEGT. Between the trimmed V and J ends, which lost 2 bases and 6 bases, there was a span of 14 bases. The CDR3 reads CASSESGGYGQPQHF. CDR3 DNA: TGTGCCAGCAGTGAAAGTGGAGGGTACGGTCAGCCCCAGCATTTT.